These 23 T cell receptor beta chains were sequenced from one sample in a study of cytomegalovirus exposure and HLA in healthy donors. PCR involved 60 Vbeta and 13 Jbeta primers. Sequenced by immunoSEQ multiplex PCR; TCRdb stores in-frame clones only, minus some. Altogether about 200,000 clones are present, around nine tenths being singletons, with the ten largest covering roughly 1.8%. The material sequenced was PBMCs. These TCRs come from a woman younger than 30 in good health and CMV-seronegative.

The rearrangement joins TRBV5-1 to TRBJ1-5; TRBD1 might be the D (6 bases). Deletions cut 4 bases from V and 8 bases from J, with 16 bases between. The germline CDR1 and CDR2 sequences are SGHRS and YFSETQ. The CDR3 contains 14 residues. CDR3 residues: CASSLSGGPEPQHF. As DNA, the CDR3 is TGCGCCAGCAGCCTCAGTGGGGGCCCGGAGCCCCAGCATTTT.

The V and J genes are TRBV2 and TRBJ2-1; D uncertain. The CDR3 extends over 16 amino acids. The germline gives CDR1 SNHLY, CDR2 FYNNEI. Trimming cost V 4 bases and J 5 bases, with 18 bases left between them. The CDR3 sequence: CASSVRGPRSHNEQFF. CDR3 DNA sequence: TGTGCCAGCAGTGTTCGAGGCCCACGGTCCCACAATGAGCAGTTCTTC.

This chain uses TRBV18 with TRBJ1-2; the match to TRBD1 covers 7 bases. The CDR3 consists of 11 residues. Looked up from germline, CDR1 is KGHSH and CDR2 is LQKENI. After removal of 9 bases from V and 3 bases from J, the junction contained 1 base not matched to a gene. CDR3: CASTGDYGYTF. CDR3 bases: TGTGCCAGTACAGGGGACTATGGCTACACCTTC.

V is TRBV11-2 and J is TRBJ2-2; 9 bases line up with TRBD1. Trimming took 4 bases from V and 7 from J; bases not matched to a gene: 13. CDR3 length: 17 amino acids. The germline CDR1 and CDR2 sequences are SGHAT and FQNNGV. The CDR3 DNA follows: TGTGCCAGCAGCTCAAAATGGGGGGACAGGGAGTTCGGGGAGCTGTTTTTT. It encodes CASSSKWGDREFGELFF.

This rearrangement joins TRBV4-1 to TRBJ2-1; 9 nucleotides match TRBD2. V dropped 4 bases and J dropped 8; count of bases not matched to a gene: 12. The CDR3 has 16 amino acids. Per the germline V gene, CDR1 is MGHRA and CDR2 is YSYEKL. The CDR3 sequence: CASSLGGREGHHEQFF. The CDR3 DNA reads as TGCGCCAGCAGCCTAGGGGGGCGGGAGGGCCACCATGAGCAGTTCTTC.

CDR3 DNA: TGTGCCAGCAGCAATAGCGGGAGCTCCTACAATGAGCAGTTCTTC. This gives the protein CASSNSGSSYNEQFF. V and J are TRBV7-2 and TRBJ2-1; 9 bases are shared with TRBD2. Per germline, CDR1 SGHTA and CDR2 FQGNSA. The CDR3 is made up of 15 amino acids. The junction had 2 bases not matched to a gene; V was cut back by 5 bases and J by 0 bases.

This clone has only one observation. The chain combines TRBV6-5 with TRBJ2-7; maybe TRBD1 (6 bases). Germline V gives CDR1 MNHEY, CDR2 SVGAGI. V gave up 6 bases and J gave up 4 bases, with 19 bases separating them. The CDR3 consists of 15 residues. This chain's CDR3 is CASSRPLQGWYEQYF. The CDR3 coding sequence is TGTGCCAGCAGCAGACCCTTACAGGGTTGGTACGAGCAGTACTTC.

V is TRBV19 and J is TRBJ2-1, with TRBD2 matching over 8 bases. The CDR3 has 15 amino acids. Germline-derived CDR1 and CDR2 are LNHDA and SQIVND (reference sequence). With V trimmed by 5 bases and J by 3 bases, 6 bases remained unmatched. CDR3 sequence reads: CASSFTSGVYNEQFF. Here the CDR3 DNA reads TGTGCCAGTAGTTTTACTAGCGGAGTCTACAATGAGCAGTTCTTC.

V and J are TRBV5-4 and TRBJ2-5; TRBD2 matches at 9 bases. The end of the DNA is better explained by TRBJ2-7, so the J call may be wrong. The CDR3 length is 14 residues. The germline gives CDR1 SGHNT, CDR2 YYREEE (reference sequence). The CDR3 DNA follows: TGTGCCAGCACCATATGGACTAGCGCCAACGAGCAGTACTTC. Encoded protein: CASTIWTSANEQYF.

The J gene is TRBJ2-5, the V gene TRBV7-9; TRBD2 matches at 14 bases. The CDR3 extends over 17 amino acids. Unmatched junction bases numbered 5, after V lost 0 bases and J lost 5 bases. The germline V gene has CDR1 SEHNR and CDR2 FQNEAQ (reference sequence). The CDR3 sequence: CASSLARLAGGPETQYF. The CDR3, as DNA: TGTGCCAGCAGCTTAGCGCGACTAGCGGGGGGGCCTGAGACCCAGTACTTC.

Concerning this clone: Different DNA sequences within this sample yield the same CDR3. CDR3 nucleotides: TGCAGTGCCGCACAGGGGAACGAGCAGTACTTC. It translates to CSAAQGNEQYF. The rearrangement links TRBV20-1 to TRBJ2-7, with 7 bases aligning to TRBD1. The length of the CDR3 is 11 residues. CDR1 is DFQATT and CDR2 is SNEGSKA in the germline V gene (reference sequence). V shed 6 bases, J shed 5 bases, and the junction held 4 bases outside the gene matches.

The chain couples TRBV5-1 to TRBJ1-4; D might be TRBD1 (6 bases). CDR1 is SGHRS, CDR2 YFSETQ, per germline. The V and J ends lost 0 bases and 3 bases respectively, with 9 bases between them. This CDR3 spans 15 amino acids. The DNA for the CDR3 is TGCGCCAGCAGCTTGGGGGGGCCATCTAATGAAAAACTGTTTTTT. Encoded protein: CASSLGGPSNEKLFF.

V usage is TRBV9 and J usage is TRBJ2-3, with TRBD1 as a possible D gene (6 bases). CDR1 and CDR2 (germline): SGDLS, YYNGEE. V was clipped by 0 bases and J by 3 bases, with 14 bases between them. The CDR3 contains 16 residues. In DNA, the CDR3 is TGTGCCAGCAGCGTAGAGCCAGGGGTCAAAACAGATACGCAGTATTTT. Translation gives CASSVEPGVKTDTQYF.

V and J are TRBV6-6 and TRBJ1-1; TRBD1 agrees at 10 bases. Per germline, CDR1 MNHNY and CDR2 SVGAGI (reference sequence). With 5 bases clipped from V and 5 bases from J, the junction kept 5 bases outside the gene matches. CDR3 length equals 14 residues. The CDR3 sequence: CASSRPGQGTEAFF. CDR3 DNA sequence: TGTGCCAGCAGTCGCCCGGGACAGGGGACTGAAGCTTTCTTT.

The rearrangement links TRBV5-4 to TRBJ2-3, with TRBD1 identical over 9 bases. Germline V gene lookup returns CDR1 SGHNT and CDR2 YYREEE (reference sequence). The V gene end was trimmed by 2 bases and the J gene end by 3 bases; junction bases not matched to a gene: 4. The CDR3 covers 15 residues. The CDR3 DNA follows: TGTGCCAGCAGCTTACCGGGACAGGGTACAGATACGCAGTATTTT. Encoded protein: CASSLPGQGTDTQYF.

This clone was seen a handful of times. The chain joins TRBV6-6 to TRBJ2-7, with TRBD1 matching over 7 bases. Germline CDR1 MNHNY, CDR2 SVGAGI (reference sequence). The V and J ends lost 6 bases and 2 bases, in that order; junction bases with no gene match: 4. This CDR3 spans 13 amino acids. This CDR3 is CASSHRGPYEQYF. The CDR3 DNA sequence: TGTGCCAGCAGCCACAGGGGACCCTACGAGCAGTACTTC.

The rearrangement joins TRBV9 to TRBJ1-1, with TRBD1 identical over 8 bases. From germline, CDR1 is SGDLS and CDR2 YYNGEE. Trimming cost V 4 bases and J 3 bases; bases outside gene matches: 14. The CDR3 has 17 amino acids. The CDR3 loop reads CASSSEGRGRFDTEAFF. In DNA, the CDR3 is TGTGCCAGCAGCTCCGAAGGCAGGGGGCGCTTTGACACTGAAGCTTTCTTT.

The genes are TRBV5-1 and TRBJ2-1; 7 bases are a match to TRBD2. CDR3 size: 15 residues. Germline V CDR1 and CDR2: SGHRS, YFSETQ. After removal of 3 bases from V and 1 base from J, the junction contained 4 bases not matched to a gene. The CDR3 is CASSSPGGSYNEQFF. The DNA for the CDR3 is TGCGCCAGCAGCTCGCCGGGAGGTTCCTACAATGAGCAGTTCTTC.

The chain is built from TRBV30 and TRBJ1-1; tentative D call: TRBD1 (6 bases). V lost 0 bases and J 2 bases, leaving 10 bases between the germline ends. The CDR3 loop spans 14 amino acids. Germline loops: CDR1 GTSNPN, CDR2 SVGIG (reference sequence). This CDR3 reads CAWSVLDSNTEAFF. CDR3 DNA: TGTGCCTGGAGTGTATTGGACAGTAACACTGAAGCTTTCTTT.

In this sample, this clone turned up a few times. This rearrangement joins TRBV20-1 to TRBJ1-1; 7 nucleotides line up with TRBD1. CDR1 and CDR2 (germline): DFQATT, SNEGSKA (reference sequence). CDR3 size: 11 residues. The ends lost 5 bases at V and 8 bases at J; junction bases unmatched: 5. The CDR3 here is CSAARTGEAFF. CDR3 in DNA: TGCAGTGCTGCCCGGACAGGAGAAGCTTTCTTT.

This rearrangement joins TRBV9 to TRBJ2-5; TRBD2 might be the D (6 bases). This CDR3 spans 16 amino acids. Per the germline V gene, CDR1 is SGDLS and CDR2 is YYNGEE. V lost 3 bases to trimming and J lost 3 bases, with 18 bases between them. The CDR3 DNA sequence: TGTGCCAGCAGCGCGGGCGGGACGGCCAACAAAGAGACCCAGTACTTC. Translating it yields CASSAGGTANKETQYF.

The rearrangement uses TRBV7-2 and TRBJ2-7, with D unresolved. V was cut by 1 base and J by 4 bases, with 20 bases left in between. This CDR3 is 17 amino acids long. Germline V CDR1 and CDR2: SGHTA, FQGNSA. The CDR3: CASSLGALLYLRYEQYF. CDR3 nucleotides: TGTGCCAGCAGCTTAGGGGCACTTTTATATCTCCGGTACGAGCAGTACTTC.

The chain has TRBV14 and TRBJ2-3; tentatively, D is TRBD2 (5 bases). This CDR3 has 14 amino acids. V was trimmed by 9 bases and J by 2 bases, leaving 15 bases between them. The germline gives CDR1 SGHDN, CDR2 FVKESK. The CDR3 sequence is CARNRRLITDTQYF. In nucleotides, the CDR3 is TGTGCCAGAAACCGGAGACTAATCACAGATACGCAGTATTTT.